This is a list of T cell receptor beta chains from one sample in a study of Ad26.COV2.S vaccination and SARS-CoV-2 variants. The assay was immunoSEQ multiplex PCR, and TCRdb's table has in-frame clones only and misses some. Seen here are some 320,000 clones, around 85% observed once, and the top ten hold 2.1%. This material consisted of peripheral blood, taken in a trial of Ad26.COV2.S vaccine versus placebo. The receptors originated from a person aged 18-60 years who received the Ad26.COV2.S COVID-19 vaccine or a placebo. Both conserved end residues are part of each CDR3. Each record gives: J gene, D gene, clone size, V gene, CDR3 protein, CDR3 DNA. The D gene is left open where the match is weak. Size is omitted from some rows. Given values are once, few, many or a class for expanded clones.

>TRBJ2-3|TRBD2|NA|TRBV19
CASSIRGSGVSTDTQYF
TGTGCCAGTAGTATTAGAGGGAGCGGGGTGTCCACAGATACGCAGTATTTT
>TRBJ1-1|NA|NA|TRBV19
CASSVRQETFF
TGTGCCAGTAGTGTTAGACAGGAAACTTTCTTT
>TRBJ2-7|NA|NA|TRBV6-1
CASSEWGLRSYEQYF
TGTGCCAGCAGTGAATGGGGCCTTAGGTCCTACGAGCAGTACTTC
>TRBJ1-2|NA|NA|TRBV14
CASSQVWASFNYGYTF
TGTGCCAGCAGCCAAGTATGGGCCAGTTTTAACTATGGCTACACCTTC
>TRBJ2-6|NA|NA|TRBV10-3
CAIQAKTGIGANVLTF
TGTGCCATCCAGGCCAAAACAGGGATCGGGGCCAACGTCCTGACTTTC
>TRBJ2-5|NA|NA|TRBV6-5
CASSPSVGEETQYF
TGTGCCAGCAGCCCCTCGGTGGGGGAAGAGACCCAGTACTTC
>TRBJ2-2|NA|few|TRBV6-5
CASRHPWGTGELFF
TGTGCCAGCAGACACCCCTGGGGGACCGGGGAGCTGTTTTTT
>TRBJ1-5|TRBD1|NA|TRBV2
CASGLTPGQGDQPQHF
TGTGCCAGCGGATTAACACCGGGACAGGGGGATCAGCCCCAGCATTTT
>TRBJ2-7|TRBD1|NA|TRBV28
CATTPPGQGAYEQYF
TGTGCCACGACTCCTCCGGGACAGGGGGCCTACGAGCAGTACTTC
>TRBJ2-3|NA|NA|TRBV5-4
CASSLTSIDTQYF
TGTGCCAGCAGCTTGACTAGCATTGATACGCAGTATTTT
>TRBJ2-7|NA|NA|TRBV7-7
CASSPLTGPGNEQYF
TGTGCTAGCAGCCCCCTGACGGGCCCGGGAAACGAGCAGTACTTC
>TRBJ2-3|NA|NA|TRBV14
CASSQEGVGGGLDTQYF
TGTGCCAGCAGCCAAGAAGGGGTAGGCGGGGGCCTGGATACGCAGTATTTT
>TRBJ2-7|NA|NA|TRBV13
CASSSGAYEQYF
TGTGCCAGCAGCTCAGGGGCATACGAGCAGTACTTC
>TRBJ1-4|NA|NA|TRBV5-1
CASSLDRSNEKLFF
TGCGCCAGCAGCTTGGACAGATCAAATGAAAAACTGTTTTTT
>TRBJ2-5|TRBD1|NA|TRBV5-4
CATTGANQETQYF
TGTGCCACCACAGGGGCGAACCAAGAGACCCAGTACTTC
>TRBJ1-5|NA|few|TRBV27
CASSLSGYQPQHF
TGTGCCAGCAGTTTATCGGGTTATCAGCCCCAGCATTTT
>TRBJ2-5|NA|NA|TRBV5-1
CASKYQGRETQYF
TGCGCCAGCAAGTATCAGGGAAGAGAGACCCAGTACTTC
>TRBJ2-7|NA|NA|TRBV2
CASSGTSYEQYF
TGTGCCAGCAGTGGGACCTCCTACGAGCAGTACTTC
>TRBJ1-5|NA|NA|TRBV6-1
CASSEEWWGGTPQHF
TGTGCCAGCAGTGAAGAGTGGTGGGGGGGGACGCCCCAGCATTTT
>TRBJ1-1|NA|NA|TRBV28
CASSFTGTTISGDTEAFF
TGTGCCAGCAGTTTTACCGGGACAACCATTTCGGGGGACACTGAAGCTTTCTTT
>TRBJ2-3|TRBD2|NA|TRBV24-1
CATSAWAGGPDTQYF
TGTGCCACCAGTGCTTGGGCGGGGGGCCCAGATACGCAGTATTTT
>TRBJ2-5|NA|NA|TRBV2
CASTQQRGLAQYF
TGTGCCAGCACCCAACAGAGGGGGTTGGCCCAGTACTTC
>TRBJ1-5|NA|NA|TRBV30
CAWGKGRRDQPQHF
TGTGCCTGGGGCAAAGGGAGGCGAGATCAGCCCCAGCATTTT
>TRBJ1-4|NA|NA|TRBV24-1
CATSDPAGPNEKLFF
TGTGCCACCAGTGATCCCGCAGGGCCGAATGAAAAACTGTTTTTT
>TRBJ2-5|TRBD2|NA|TRBV19
CASSTSGLAGGKETQYF
TGTGCCAGTAGTACCAGTGGACTAGCGGGGGGGAAAGAGACCCAGTACTTC
>TRBJ1-1|NA|NA|TRBV5-8
CASSLDTPGLEAFF
TGTGCCAGCAGCTTGGATACCCCGGGCCTTGAAGCTTTCTTT
>TRBJ2-2|TRBD1|NA|TRBV5-6
CASSFGTANTGELFF
TGTGCCAGCAGCTTCGGGACAGCCAACACCGGGGAGCTGTTTTTT